This T cell receptor (beta chain) was identified during a study of OX40 agonist ivuxolimab in advanced cancers. Generated by immunoSEQ multiplex PCR, the TCRdb table keeps only in-frame clones and is missing some. Among around 94,000 clones listed, more than 90% were seen once. V lost 7 bases, J lost 1 base, and 7 bases lay in between. This CDR3 comprises 12 residues. Germline values: CDR1 MNHEY, CDR2 SMNVEV (reference sequence). The V and J genes are TRBV27 and TRBJ1-2, with D possibly TRBD1 on 5 matching bases. This clonotype was sampled from an adult with an advanced solid tumor such as melanoma, head and neck, liver or kidney cancer. The sample was CD4+ or CD8+ T cells sorted from blood, taken in a trial of the OX40 agonist ivuxolimab. The CDR3 region has the DNA TGTGCCAGCAAGGGGATTAACTATGGCTACACCTTC. Encoded protein: CASKGINYGYTF.